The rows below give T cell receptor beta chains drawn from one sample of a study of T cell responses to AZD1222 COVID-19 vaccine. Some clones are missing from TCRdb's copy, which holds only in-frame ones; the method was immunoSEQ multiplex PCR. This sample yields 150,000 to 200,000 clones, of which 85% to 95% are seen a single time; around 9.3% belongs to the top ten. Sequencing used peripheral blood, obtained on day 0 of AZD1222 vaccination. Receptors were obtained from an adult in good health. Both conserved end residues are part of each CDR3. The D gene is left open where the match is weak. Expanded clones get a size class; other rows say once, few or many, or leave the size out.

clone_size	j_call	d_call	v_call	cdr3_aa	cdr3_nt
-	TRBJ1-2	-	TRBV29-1	CSAGEGGYTF	TGCAGCGCCGGAGAGGGTGGCTACACCTTC
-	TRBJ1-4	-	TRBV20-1	CSARGGEKLFF	TGCAGTGCTCGTGGTGGGGAAAAACTGTTTTTT
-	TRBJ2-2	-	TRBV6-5	CASRDTNTGELFF	TGTGCCAGCCGGGACACGAACACCGGGGAGCTGTTTTTT
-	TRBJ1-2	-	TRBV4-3	CASSQNQGPYGYTF	TGCGCCAGCAGCCAAAATCAGGGCCCCTATGGCTACACCTTC
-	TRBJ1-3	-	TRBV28	CASASGNTIYF	TGTGCCAGCGCCTCCGGAAACACCATATATTTT
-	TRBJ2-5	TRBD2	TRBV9	CASSGTSGNQETQYF	TGTGCCAGCAGCGGGACTAGCGGAAATCAAGAGACCCAGTACTTC
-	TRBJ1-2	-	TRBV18	CASSPQRRGAGNYGYTF	TGTGCCAGCTCCCCTCAAAGACGGGGGGCGGGTAACTATGGCTACACCTTC
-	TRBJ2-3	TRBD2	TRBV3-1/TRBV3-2	CASSQVFQREGLTDTQYF	TGTGCCAGCAGCCAAGTCTTCCAGCGGGAGGGTCTCACAGATACGCAGTATTTT
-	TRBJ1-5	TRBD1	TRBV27	CASSLGTENQPQHF	TGTGCCAGCAGTTTAGGGACAGAGAATCAGCCCCAGCATTTT
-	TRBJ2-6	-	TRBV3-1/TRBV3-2	CASSSRVVSGANVLTF	TGTGCCAGCAGCTCCCGCGTCGTCTCTGGGGCCAACGTCCTGACTTTC
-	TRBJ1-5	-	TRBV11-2	CASSLRSLGSNQPQHF	TGTGCCAGCAGCTTACGTAGCCTTGGAAGCAATCAGCCCCAGCATTTT
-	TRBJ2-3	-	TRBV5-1	CASSPGQEGDTQYF	TGCGCCAGCAGCCCAGGACAGGAGGGAGATACGCAGTATTTT
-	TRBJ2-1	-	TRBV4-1	CASSQGLSSYNEQFF	TGCGCCAGCAGCCAGGGATTGAGCTCCTACAATGAGCAGTTCTTC
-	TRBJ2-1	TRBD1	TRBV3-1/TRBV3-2	CASSLGTGGVGAYNEQFF	TGTGCCAGCAGCCTGGGGACAGGGGGCGTGGGAGCCTACAATGAGCAGTTCTTC
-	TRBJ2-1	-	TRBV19	CASSIRAQGKFF	TGTGCCAGTAGTATAAGGGCGCAGGGAAAGTTCTTC
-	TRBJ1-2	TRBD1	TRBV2	CASRGQGSGYGYTF	TGTGCCAGCAGGGGACAGGGATCCGGATATGGCTACACCTTC
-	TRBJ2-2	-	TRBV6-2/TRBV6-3	CASSLMDTGELFF	TGTGCCAGCAGCCTCATGGACACCGGGGAGCTGTTTTTT
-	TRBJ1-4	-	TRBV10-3	CAISEGVEKLFF	TGTGCCATCAGTGAGGGGGTGGAAAAACTGTTTTTT
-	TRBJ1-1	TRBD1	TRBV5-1	CASSSGTGKTEAFF	TGCGCCAGCAGCTCCGGGACAGGAAAAACTGAAGCTTTCTTT
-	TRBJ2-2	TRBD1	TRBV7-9	CASSRAGQGGTGELFF	TGTGCCAGCAGCCGAGCGGGACAGGGAGGCACCGGGGAGCTGTTTTTT
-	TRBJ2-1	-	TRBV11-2	CASSWGSGKEQFF	TGTGCCAGCAGCTGGGGGTCAGGGAAAGAGCAGTTCTTC
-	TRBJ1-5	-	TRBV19	CASTKQGNQPQHF	TGTGCCAGTACCAAACAGGGAAATCAGCCCCAGCATTTT
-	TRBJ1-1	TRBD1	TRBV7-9	CASSPPGTGSPKAFF	TGTGCCAGCAGCCCCCCCGGGACAGGGAGTCCCAAAGCTTTCTTT
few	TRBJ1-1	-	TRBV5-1	CASSSLRDTEAFF	TGCGCCAGCAGCTCGCTCAGGGACACTGAAGCTTTCTTT
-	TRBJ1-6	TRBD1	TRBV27	CNTHPYQGGPYNSPLHF	TGTAACACCCACCCGTACCAGGGGGGGCCTTATAATTCACCCCTCCACTTT
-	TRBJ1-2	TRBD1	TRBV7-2	CASSSGTGRYGYTF	TGTGCCAGCAGCTCGGGGACAGGGAGGTATGGCTACACCTTC